The source of this TCR beta chain is a study of blood T cells in healthy people across ages. Findings and caveats of the study: Estimates of total diversity, which came from one million sequenced T cells, were considered to be underestimates.

Comments on this clonotype: What it binds is unknown.

With a J-beta primer mix and a sample-barcoded 5' primer, a second PCR ran about 7 to 12 cycles. TCRdb independently ran MiXCR on the 5' RACE reads; one entry per CDR3 protein. The table includes around 1,100,000 distinct CDR3 sequences, more than 30% detected once. Trimming took 6 bases from V and 3 from J, leaving 10 bases between them. The CDR3 runs to 13 residues. Germline V gives CDR1 SGHTA, CDR2 FQGNSA. The sequenced sample was blood. The chain links TRBV7-2 to TRBJ2-3; D is unclear. The sequence derives from a man aged 18 to 30 in good health. CDR3 nucleotides: TGTGCCAGCAGGAGCCCACCGACAGATACGCAGTATTTT. Protein: CASRSPPTDTQYF.